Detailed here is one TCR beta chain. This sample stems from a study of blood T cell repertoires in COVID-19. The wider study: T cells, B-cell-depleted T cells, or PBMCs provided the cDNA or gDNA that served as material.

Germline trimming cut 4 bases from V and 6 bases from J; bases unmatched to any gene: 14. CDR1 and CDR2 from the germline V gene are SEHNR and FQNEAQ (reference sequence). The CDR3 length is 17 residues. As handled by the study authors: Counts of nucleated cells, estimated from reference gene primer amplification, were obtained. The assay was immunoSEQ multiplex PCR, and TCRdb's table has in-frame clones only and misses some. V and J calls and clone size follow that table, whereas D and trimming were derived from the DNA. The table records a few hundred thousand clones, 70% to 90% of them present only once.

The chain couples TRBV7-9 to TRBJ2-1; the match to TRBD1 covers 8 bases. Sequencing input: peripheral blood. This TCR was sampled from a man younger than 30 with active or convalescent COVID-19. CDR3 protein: CASSSGQGGFLINEQFF. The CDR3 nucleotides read TGTGCCAGCAGCTCCGGACAGGGTGGGTTTCTAATCAATGAGCAGTTCTTC.